The clone carrying this T cell receptor (beta chain) appeared a few times. The antigen remains unidentified. The entry originates in a study of T cells after yellow fever vaccination. Across the whole study: Any fraction with a low cell number was prepared using SMART-Seq v4 Ultra Low Input. Broader study findings: Post-booster samples contained most primary-vaccination clones (just under 98% CD4, about 90% CD8). Faster peaking, at day 5 versus 15, marked a secondary response that was weaker.

A process of 5'RACE template switching, which added a universal primer site and UMIs, was used to make TCR cDNA. MiXCR, run by TCRdb on the 5' RACE reads, gives a single entry per CDR3 protein. The sample consists of roughly 74,000 distinct CDR3 sequences, more than 5.5% of them appearing once. The CDR3 runs to 15 residues. From germline, CDR1 is MNHEY and CDR2 SVGAGI. V trimming: 2 bases; J trimming: 4 bases; junction bases outside the gene matches: 5. This clonotype was obtained from a man aged 18 to 29 who received the YFV17D yellow fever vaccine. The source material was CD8+ T cells sorted from PBMCs, sampled around 5 days after the first yellow fever vaccination. The V call is TRBV6-5, the J call TRBJ2-1; 7 bases match TRBD2. CDR3 protein: CASSYLAAIYNEQFF. DNA for the CDR3: TGTGCCAGCAGTTACCTAGCGGCGATATACAATGAGCAGTTCTTC.